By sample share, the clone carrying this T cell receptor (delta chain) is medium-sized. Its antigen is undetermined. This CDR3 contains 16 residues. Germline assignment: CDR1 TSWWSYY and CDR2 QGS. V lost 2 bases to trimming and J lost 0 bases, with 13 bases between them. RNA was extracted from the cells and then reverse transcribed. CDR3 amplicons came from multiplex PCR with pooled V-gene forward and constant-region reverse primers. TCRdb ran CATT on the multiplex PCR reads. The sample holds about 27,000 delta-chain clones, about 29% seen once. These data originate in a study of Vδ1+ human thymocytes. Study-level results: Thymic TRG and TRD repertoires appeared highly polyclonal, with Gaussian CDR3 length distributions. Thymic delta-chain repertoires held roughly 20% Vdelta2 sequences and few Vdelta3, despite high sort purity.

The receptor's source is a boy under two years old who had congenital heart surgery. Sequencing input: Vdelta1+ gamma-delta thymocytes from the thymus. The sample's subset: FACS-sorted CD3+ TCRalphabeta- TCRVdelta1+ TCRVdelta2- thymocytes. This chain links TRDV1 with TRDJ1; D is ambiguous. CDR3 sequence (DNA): TGTGCTCTTGGGGAAGTCCTCGACGGATACACCGATAAACTCATCTTT. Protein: CALGEVLDGYTDKLIF.